This T cell receptor beta chain was sequenced for a study of cytomegalovirus exposure and HLA in healthy donors (dated by TCRdb to the late 2010s). About the study as a whole: An earlier analysis of 587 of the donors reported roughly 300 Gb of sequence data and 100 million to 120 million unique TCR beta sequences obtained from about 170 million T cells. An early release covering 500 to 750 HLA-typed donors comprised 250 to 350 gigabases of sequencing data and about 90 million unique TCR sequences. The genetic ancestry cluster associated with self-reported Caucasian donors included 65% to 90% of the approximately 410 genotyped donors. The study was designed to test whether signatures of past pathogen exposure could be identified by cataloging public T cell receptors. Using immunosequencing, the study profiled T cell repertoires from about 620 subjects and related those repertoires to cytomegalovirus serostatus. Along with the 666-subject first cohort, a separate validation cohort of 120 different subjects was used. The study combined high-throughput TCR immunosequencing, statistical association of individual TCRs with disease status, and machine learning to predict cytomegalovirus infection status. In a later analysis, previously published TCR beta repertoires from hundreds of donors were re-analyzed and high-resolution HLA genotyping was added so that TCR occurrence patterns could be studied. Rather than drawing on any new phenotypic data, the later analysis identified candidate immune exposures from TCR beta sequences and the way those sequences occurred across donors. To decide whether each TCR beta V gene segment behaved as functional or pseudogenic, an earlier analysis of some 600 of the donors relied on high-throughput TCR beta sequencing. Donor age, sex, ethnicity and CMV serostatus were collected together with the repertoire data. Genome-wide SNP genotypes for about 60% of the roughly 700 donors were used in a later genetic analysis, which treated that subset as a discovery cohort. All discovery cohort repertoires had been generated on a single sequencing platform. Class I and class II HLA loci were covered by the typing at four-digit resolution. Typing coverage varied by locus: roughly 620-630 donors for A, B, C, DRB1 and DQB1; more than 500 for DQA1; over 600 for DPA1; around 490 for DPB1. Roughly five DR-DQ haplotypes were handled as single units for association and clustering, since linkage in the cohort was strong. Among 300 to 450 genotyped donors of the cohort, an average of roughly 240,000 unique TCR beta nucleotide sequences were sequenced per donor, roughly a sixth of them non-productive.

The paper as a whole reports these results and caveats: Because the 87-base-pair reads could not distinguish some IMGT-functional V segments, including TRBV6-2 and TRBV6-3, those segments were excluded. The earlier analysis of approximately 590 of the donors excluded some 16 rarely observed V segments, including chromosome 9 orphons, because counts were too low. Correlated functional status among segregating V segments might reflect linkage disequilibrium, but an unknown experimental factor could not be ruled out. A further reported finding was that TCR beta sequences accurately predicted the HLA-A and HLA-B alleles for most subjects in the first cohort. The presence/absence analyses assumed that sequencing depth was roughly uniform across donors, and that assumption may not be true. In a later genetic analysis, a missense DCLRE1C variant was associated with V-gene and J-gene trimming of TCR beta chains, and the association was replicated in an independent cohort. Assigning TCR associations to individual alleles was difficult when HLA alleles, especially DR and DQ, strongly co-occurred. In a later analysis, several top co-occurrence clusters were reported to appear linked to parvovirus B19, influenza, CMV and Epstein-Barr virus. A cluster of highly shared sequence variants was judged likely to be a technical artifact of the sequencing pipeline. CMV serostatus was the only immune exposure information available for the cohort. In a later genetic analysis, fewer N-insertions in productive TCRs were reported among donors in an Asian-associated ancestry cluster than the roughly 700-donor mean. A later analysis found that most CMV-associated TCR beta chains appeared HLA-restricted, with HLA associations seemingly driven largely by CMV exposure. At a false discovery rate of 0.05, a later analysis linked 16,951 TCR beta sequences to specific HLA alleles. In the study, some 160 TCR beta chains were listed as associated with cytomegalovirus. Only TCR beta chains were sequenced in this cohort, and the absence of alpha or paired-chain data limited detectable features. A later analysis found that TCR association rates varied across HLA loci, with DRB1 alleles showing the most associated TCRs and HLA-C alleles the fewest. In an earlier analysis of several hundred of the donors, most TCR beta V segments were observed in productive rearrangements about 87% or about 30% of the time, broadly matching IMGT annotations. Compared with equally common non-associated chains, HLA-associated TCR beta chains in a later analysis were more clonally expanded and had lower generation probabilities. Most TCR sequences were seen in very few donors, while some public TCRs were found in many individuals. The authors suggested that the approach could potentially be generalized to other disease states and immunological phenotypes. A few of the identified cytomegalovirus-associated TCR beta chains were confirmed in vitro to be specific for cytomegalovirus antigens. Cytomegalovirus status was reported to be diagnosed by the classifier with high specificity and sensitivity in both the original and validation cohorts. Because HLA typing was unavailable for some donors at each locus, only the typed subset was used in association tests.

Notes on this clone: Its antigen is not yet known. No per-base quality is available; no much larger clone lies one base away.

In the germline V gene, CDR1 corresponds to SGHRS and CDR2 to YFSETQ. From its cysteine to its phenylalanine, the CDR3 spans 15 amino acids. Of the read, only the CDR3 DNA is kept; its 45 bases are in frame from base 1. V gives up 0 bases and J gives up 0 bases, and the segment between their germline ends measures 9 bases. The cohort comprised more than 550 healthy bone marrow donors. At the time of sampling, all cohort members were nominally healthy, though unrecorded immune exposures were likely present. The donor was CMV seronegative and was included in the group of a few hundred seronegative cohort members. A peripheral blood sample was collected from each donor, and TCR beta sequencing was performed on peripheral blood mononuclear cells. The Qiagen DNeasy Blood Extraction Kit was used to extract genomic DNA from the blood cell samples. The library was built by means of the immunoSEQ multiplex PCR assay. A mixture of 60 forward primers for TCR Vbeta segments and 13 reverse primers for TCR Jbeta segments was used in the multiplex PCR. The CDR3 region of rearranged TCR beta genes was amplified from genomic DNA with a multiplex PCR assay. Amplified TCR beta libraries were sequenced as 87-base-pair reads on the Illumina HiSeq System. The published analysis was carried out like this. A later analysis tallied approximately 87 million unique TCR beta chains across the approximately 670 repertoires, and about 10 million of those chains were shared by two or more donors. Raw reads were error-corrected and collapsed into unique sequences with a nearest-neighbor algorithm that merged closely related sequences to remove PCR and sequencing errors. V, D and J gene segments were assigned by aligning CDR3 sequences to IMGT reference sequences. Each retained sequence needed at least a six-nucleotide match to both a V gene segment and a J gene segment. A rearrangement was called productive if the CDR3 had no stop codons and remained in frame with V and J, and every other rearrangement was called non-productive. Following IMGT convention, CDR3 was defined as the stretch from the second conserved V-encoded cysteine up to the conserved J-encoded phenylalanine. The earlier analysis of some 600 of the donors excluded sequences that lacked an unambiguous match to a single V gene segment. An earlier analysis of a few hundred of the donors classified V segments as functional when productive rearrangements were above 56.7% and as segregating when the standard deviation between donors was above 5%. A statistical classification framework was built for diagnosing cytomegalovirus status from the catalog of TCR beta chain sequences. In a later analysis, V and J genes were assigned by comparing TCR nucleotide sequences against IMGT/GENE-DB human TR gene sequences. In a later analysis, CDR3 sequences and most-parsimonious VDJ recombination scenarios were assigned using the TCRdist pipeline. A later analysis defined each TCR beta chain by its CDR3 amino acid sequence plus V-gene family, and excluded reads lacking a unique V-gene family. A later analysis removed 550 to 650 highly shared, low-generation-probability nucleotide sequences to deal with suspected cross-contamination and a sequencing artifact. In a later analysis, a clonal expansion index was calculated for each public chain from normalized within-repertoire ranks of inferred template counts. In a later analysis, generation probabilities were computed with a VDJ recombination model fitted to out-of-frame rearrangements, and the resulting probabilities were checked against IGoR. Hypergeometric tests were used in a later analysis to score TCR-TCR, TCR-HLA and TCR-CMV co-occurrence, with a repertoire-size bias correction applied to the TCR pairs. To estimate false discovery rates, a later analysis permuted the HLA or CMV assignments 20 times. In a later analysis, co-occurring TCRs were grouped with DBSCAN, and TCRdist sequence similarity was added when clustering was performed within HLA-allele-positive subsets. Co-occurrence clustering excluded repertoires with fewer than 30,000 or more than 120,000 public chains, plus five with anomalous nucleotide sharing. Not all clones reach the TCRdb copy of this immuneACCESS table, which keeps in-frame sequences only. Checked studies attribute under half of the gap to unresolved V genes and leave the rest unexplained. That table gives V, J and clone size, and the DNA gave D and trimming. This sample lists more than 150,000 clones; around four fifths were detected once. Together, the top ten hold roughly 2% of the sample.

The TCR comes from a woman aged 25-40 years in good health and CMV-seronegative. Recombination connected TRBV5-1 to TRBJ1-1; there is no confident call for the D gene. The sequenced material came from PBMCs. The CDR3 loop reads CASSLARVMNTEAFF. The DNA is as follows: TGCGCCAGCAGCTTGGCCCGGGTAATGAACACTGAAGCTTTCTTT.